What follows are 11 T cell receptor beta chains derived from one specimen sequenced in a study of cytomegalovirus exposure and HLA in healthy donors. Assay used: immunoSEQ multiplex PCR; TCRdb lists only in-frame clones, some missing. This sample has around 140,000 clones, with about 88% found just once. The sample taken for sequencing was PBMCs. These receptor sequences come from a young woman in good health and CMV-seronegative.

The gene calls are TRBV5-1 and TRBJ2-3; TRBD1 might be the D (6 bases). The CDR3 is made up of 16 amino acids. Germline V lookup: CDR1 SGHRS, CDR2 YFSETQ. V lost 4 bases and J 2 bases, leaving 17 bases between the germline ends. CDR3 region: CASSPGGTFTTDTQYF. DNA for the CDR3: TGCGCCAGCAGCCCAGGTGGGACATTTACCACAGATACGCAGTATTTT.

This clone was found once. The chain uses TRBV27 and TRBJ2-3; D possibly corresponds to TRBD2 (6 bases). The length of the CDR3 is 14 residues. Germline V CDR1 and CDR2: MNHEY, SMNVEV (reference sequence). Trimming cost V 5 bases and J 7 bases, with 16 bases left between them. CDR3 sequence reads: CASSTAGGRYTQYF. CDR3 sequence (DNA): TGTGCCAGCAGTACCGCTGGGGGGAGGTATACGCAGTATTTT.

The V and J genes are TRBV7-9 and TRBJ1-5; D call uncertain. CDR3 length equals 14 residues. Trimming stripped 2 bases from V and 11 bases from J, with 16 bases between. Germline CDR1 reads SEHNR; CDR2 reads FQNEAQ (reference sequence). The CDR3 sequence: CASSLNGGSATQHF. Written as DNA, the CDR3 is TGTGCCAGCAGCTTAAACGGAGGATCAGCGACCCAGCATTTT.

This clone is a singleton in its sample. J is TRBJ2-3 and V is TRBV9; weak D call: TRBD1 (5 bases). Trimming cost V 3 bases and J 1 base, with 15 bases left between them. The length of the CDR3 is 16 residues. Germline-derived CDR1 and CDR2 are SGDLS and YYNGEE. CDR3 coding DNA: TGTGCCAGCAGCGAACAGGCAATTCACCGCACAGATACGCAGTATTTT. This translates into CASSEQAIHRTDTQYF.

The gene calls are TRBV2 and TRBJ2-3; 8 positions agree with TRBD2. The CDR3 contains 16 residues. Trimming at V came to 6 bases and at J to 0 bases, leaving 8 bases not matched to a gene. In germline, CDR1 is SNHLY, CDR2 FYNNEI. The CDR3 DNA reads TGTGCCAGCAGAGCGGGAGTATCGGCTAGCACAGATACGCAGTATTTT. Translated: CASRAGVSASTDTQYF.

J is TRBJ2-5 and V is TRBV7-3; 13 nucleotides align to TRBD2. Germline CDR1 and CDR2: SGHTA and FQGTGA. J lost 6 bases, V lost 3 bases, and 4 bases had no gene match. The CDR3 sequence is 15 residues long. CDR3 residues: CASSFGTSGAQTQYF. The CDR3 DNA reads as TGTGCCAGCAGCTTTGGGACTAGCGGGGCACAGACCCAGTACTTC.

The table lists this clone with a count of one. V gene TRBV5-1 combines with J gene TRBJ2-1; 11 bases fit TRBD2. J was trimmed by 3 bases and V by 0 bases; bases with no gene match: 2. CDR3 size: 16 residues. The germline gives CDR1 SGHRS, CDR2 YFSETQ. The CDR3 DNA is TGCGCCAGCAGCTTGGGGGGACTAGCGGACTACAATGAGCAGTTCTTC. Protein product: CASSLGGLADYNEQFF. The variable domain in full, with the rest retrieved from reference TRBV5-1 and TRBJ2-1, is KAGVTQTPRYLIKTRGQQVTLSCSPISGHRSVSWYQQTPGQGLQFLFEYFSETQRNKGNFPGRFSGRQFSNSRSEMNVSTLELGDSALYLCASSLGGLADYNEQFFGPGTRLTVL.

A few counts support this clone. The chain links TRBV6-1 to TRBJ1-6; D not resolved. Looked up from germline, CDR1 is MNHNS and CDR2 is SASEGT. V dropped 2 bases and J dropped 9 bases, with 11 bases sitting between them. This CDR3 is built from 14 residues. The CDR3 DNA reads TGTGCCAGCAGTGAAAGACGGGATTCTTCACCCCTCCACTTT. Its protein product is CASSERRDSSPLHF.

This chain uses TRBV27 with TRBJ2-7; 10 bases align to TRBD1. The CDR3 length is 15 residues. Germline assignment: CDR1 MNHEY and CDR2 SMNVEV (reference sequence). With 6 bases clipped from V and 3 bases from J, the junction kept 8 bases outside the gene matches. CDR3 bases: TGTGCCAGCAGCTGGCCGGGACAGGGGATCTACGAGCAGTACTTC. Protein: CASSWPGQGIYEQYF.

This clone was detected only once. The rearrangement joins TRBV7-3 to TRBJ2-1; the D gene is possibly TRBD2 (5 bases). This CDR3 contains 14 residues. With 2 bases removed from V and 9 bases from J, the gap between germline ends came to 14 bases. From germline, CDR1 is SGHTA and CDR2 FQGTGA. CDR3 sequence reads: CASSLFGNEGEQFF. DNA for the CDR3: TGTGCCAGCAGCTTATTCGGGAACGAAGGTGAGCAGTTCTTC.

The chain links TRBV23-1 to TRBJ2-2, with D perhaps matching TRBD1 (5 bases). TRBV23-1 is treated as an ORF (open reading frame) with a function not yet certain. V lost 5 bases and J 4 bases, leaving 17 bases between the germline ends. This CDR3 contains 16 residues. The CDR3 is CASSGAYRSPTGELFF. DNA of the CDR3: TGCGCCAGCAGTGGTGCTTACAGGAGCCCCACCGGGGAGCTGTTTTTT.